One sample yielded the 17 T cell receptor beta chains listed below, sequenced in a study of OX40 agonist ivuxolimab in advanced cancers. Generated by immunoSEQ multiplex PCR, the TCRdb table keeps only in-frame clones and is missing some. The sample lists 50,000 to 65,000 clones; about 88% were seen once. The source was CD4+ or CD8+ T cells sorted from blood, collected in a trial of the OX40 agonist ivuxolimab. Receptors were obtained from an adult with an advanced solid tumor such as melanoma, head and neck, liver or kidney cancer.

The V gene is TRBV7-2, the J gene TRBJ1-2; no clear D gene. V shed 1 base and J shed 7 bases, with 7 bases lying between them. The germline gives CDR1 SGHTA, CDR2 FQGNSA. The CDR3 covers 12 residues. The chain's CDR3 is CASSLVYGGYTF. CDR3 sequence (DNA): TGTGCCAGCAGCTTAGTGTACGGTGGCTACACCTTC.

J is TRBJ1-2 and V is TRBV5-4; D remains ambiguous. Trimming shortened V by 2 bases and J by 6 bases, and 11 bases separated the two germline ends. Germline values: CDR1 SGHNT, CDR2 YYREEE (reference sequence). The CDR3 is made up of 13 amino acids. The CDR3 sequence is CASSFDRLHGYTF. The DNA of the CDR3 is TGTGCCAGCAGCTTCGACCGCCTCCATGGCTACACCTTC.

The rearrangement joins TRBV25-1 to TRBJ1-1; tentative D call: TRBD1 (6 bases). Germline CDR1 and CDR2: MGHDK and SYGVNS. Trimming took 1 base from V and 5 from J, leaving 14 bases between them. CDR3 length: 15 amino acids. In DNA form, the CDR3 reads TGTGCCAGCAGTGAATTCGGTCGACAGGCGACTGAAGCTTTCTTT. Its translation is CASSEFGRQATEAFF.

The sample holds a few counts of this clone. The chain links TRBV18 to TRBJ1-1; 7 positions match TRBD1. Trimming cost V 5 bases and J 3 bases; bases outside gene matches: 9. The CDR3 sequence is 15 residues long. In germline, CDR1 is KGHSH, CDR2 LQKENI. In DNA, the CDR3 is TGTGCCAGCTCATCTCCCGACAGGGCCTACACTGAAGCTTTCTTT. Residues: CASSSPDRAYTEAFF. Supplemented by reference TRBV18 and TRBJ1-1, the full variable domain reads NAGVMQNPRHLVRRRGQEARLRCSPMKGHSHVYWYRQLPEEGLKFMVYLQKENIIDESGMPKERFSAEFPKEGPSILRIQQVVRGDSAAYFCASSSPDRAYTEAFFGQGTRLTVV.

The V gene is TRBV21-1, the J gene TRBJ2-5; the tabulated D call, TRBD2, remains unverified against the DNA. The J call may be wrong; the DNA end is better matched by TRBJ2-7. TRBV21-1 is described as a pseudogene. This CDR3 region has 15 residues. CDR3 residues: CASTPWTSGDYEQYF. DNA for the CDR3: TGTGCCAGCACCCCATGGACTAGCGGGGACTACGAGCAGTACTTC.

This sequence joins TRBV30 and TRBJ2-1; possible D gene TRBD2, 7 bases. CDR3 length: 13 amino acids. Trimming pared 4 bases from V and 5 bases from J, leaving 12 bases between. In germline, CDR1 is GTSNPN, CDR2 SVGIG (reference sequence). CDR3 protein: CAWNLGGDNEQFF. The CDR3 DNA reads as TGTGCCTGGAACCTAGGGGGGGACAATGAGCAGTTCTTC.

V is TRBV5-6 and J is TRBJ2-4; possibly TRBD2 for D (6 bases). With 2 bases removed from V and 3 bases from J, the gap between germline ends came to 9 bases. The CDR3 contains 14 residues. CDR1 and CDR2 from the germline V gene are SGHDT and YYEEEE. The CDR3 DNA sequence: TGTGCCAGCAGCTTTCGGGGAGGCAAAAACATTCAGTACTTC. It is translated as CASSFRGGKNIQYF.

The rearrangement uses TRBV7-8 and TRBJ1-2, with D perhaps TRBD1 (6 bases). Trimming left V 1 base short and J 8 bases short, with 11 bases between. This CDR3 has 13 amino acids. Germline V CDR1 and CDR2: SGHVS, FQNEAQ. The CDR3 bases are TGTGCCAGCAGCTTAGACAGGGCGAGGGGCTACACCTTC. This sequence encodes CASSLDRARGYTF.

CDR3 sequence (DNA): TGTGCCAGTAGTCCGTTGGGGCAGGTCCCTAGCACAGATACGCAGTATTTT. Amino acids: CASSPLGQVPSTDTQYF. This chain joins TRBV19 and TRBJ2-3, with D maybe TRBD1 (5 bases). Deletions cut 5 bases from V and 0 bases from J, with 18 bases between. CDR1 and CDR2 (germline): LNHDA, SQIVND (reference sequence). CDR3 length: 17 amino acids.

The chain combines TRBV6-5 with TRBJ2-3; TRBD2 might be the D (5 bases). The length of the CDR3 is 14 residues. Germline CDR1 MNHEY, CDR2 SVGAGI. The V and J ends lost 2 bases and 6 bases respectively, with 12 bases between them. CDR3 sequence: CASSYGLPRDTQYF. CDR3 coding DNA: TGTGCCAGCAGTTACGGACTCCCCAGGGATACGCAGTATTTT.

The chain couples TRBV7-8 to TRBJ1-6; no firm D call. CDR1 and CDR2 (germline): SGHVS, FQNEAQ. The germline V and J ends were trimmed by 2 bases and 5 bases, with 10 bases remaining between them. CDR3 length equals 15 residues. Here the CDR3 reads CASSLWYGNNSPLHF. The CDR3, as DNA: TGTGCCAGCAGCTTATGGTATGGAAATAATTCACCCCTCCACTTT.

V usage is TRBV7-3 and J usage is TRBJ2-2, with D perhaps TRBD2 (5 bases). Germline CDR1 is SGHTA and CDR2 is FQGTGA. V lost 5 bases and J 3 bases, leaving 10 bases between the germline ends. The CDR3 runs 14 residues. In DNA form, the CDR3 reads TGTGCCAGCAGCGCGAGCGGTGACACCGGGGAGCTGTTTTTT. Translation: CASSASGDTGELFF.

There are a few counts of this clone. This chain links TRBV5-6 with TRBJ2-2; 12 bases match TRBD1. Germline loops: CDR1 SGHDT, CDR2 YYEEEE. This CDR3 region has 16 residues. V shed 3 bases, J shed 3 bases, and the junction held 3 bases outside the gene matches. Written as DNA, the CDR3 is TGTGCCAGCAGCTGGGACAGGGGGCCGGACACCGGGGAGCTGTTTTTT. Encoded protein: CASSWDRGPDTGELFF. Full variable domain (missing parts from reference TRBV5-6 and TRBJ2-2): DAGVTQSPTHLIKTRGQQVTLRCSPKSGHDTVSWYQQALGQGPQFIFQYYEEEERQRGNFPDRFSGHQFPNYSSELNVNALLLGDSALYLCASSWDRGPDTGELFFGEGSRLTVL.

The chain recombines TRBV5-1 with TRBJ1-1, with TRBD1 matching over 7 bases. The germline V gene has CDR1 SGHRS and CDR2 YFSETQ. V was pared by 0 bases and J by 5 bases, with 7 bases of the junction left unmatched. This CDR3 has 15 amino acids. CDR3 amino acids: CASSLEYRGGTEAFF. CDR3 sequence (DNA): TGCGCCAGCAGCTTGGAGTACAGGGGTGGGACTGAAGCTTTCTTT. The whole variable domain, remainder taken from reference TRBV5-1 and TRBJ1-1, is KAGVTQTPRYLIKTRGQQVTLSCSPISGHRSVSWYQQTPGQGLQFLFEYFSETQRNKGNFPGRFSGRQFSNSRSEMNVSTLELGDSALYLCASSLEYRGGTEAFFGQGTRLTVV.

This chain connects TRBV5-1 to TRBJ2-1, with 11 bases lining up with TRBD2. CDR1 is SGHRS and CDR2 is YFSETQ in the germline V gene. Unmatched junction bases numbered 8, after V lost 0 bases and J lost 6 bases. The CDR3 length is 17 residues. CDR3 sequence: CASSLVVTSGKTNEQFF. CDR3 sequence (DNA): TGCGCCAGCAGCTTGGTAGTGACTAGCGGGAAAACCAATGAGCAGTTCTTC.

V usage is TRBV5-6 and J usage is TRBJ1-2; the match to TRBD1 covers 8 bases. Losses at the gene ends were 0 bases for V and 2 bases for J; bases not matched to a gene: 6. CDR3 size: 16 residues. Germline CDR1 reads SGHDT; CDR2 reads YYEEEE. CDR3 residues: CASSLGTGYSNYGYTF. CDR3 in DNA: TGTGCCAGCAGCTTGGGGACAGGGTATTCAAACTATGGCTACACCTTC.

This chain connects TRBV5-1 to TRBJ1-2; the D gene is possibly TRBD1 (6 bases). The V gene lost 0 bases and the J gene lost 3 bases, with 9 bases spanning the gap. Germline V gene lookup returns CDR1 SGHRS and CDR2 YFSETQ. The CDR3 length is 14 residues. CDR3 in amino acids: CASSLAGADYGYTF. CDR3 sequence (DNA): TGCGCCAGCAGCTTGGCGGGGGCAGACTATGGCTACACCTTC.